The 10 T cell receptor beta chains below all came from one sample that was sequenced in a study of T cell repertoires in cytomegalovirus infection. TCRdb reprocessed the reads via MiXCR and lists one record per CDR3 protein. The table includes 250,000 to 300,000 distinct CDR3 sequences, more than 20% detected once. The sample taken for sequencing was PBMCs. The receptors originated from a human donor in good health (CMV status not recorded). Some clones in this sample may be carry-over from other donors' samples.

This clonotype was counted many times. The chain recombines TRBV7-2 with TRBJ2-1; a possible D gene is TRBD1 (5 bases). Germline V gives CDR1 SGHTA, CDR2 FQGNSA. V lost 4 bases to trimming and J lost 5 bases, with 15 bases between them. The CDR3 loop spans 15 amino acids. Here the CDR3 DNA reads TGTGCCAGCAGCTCGTACTGGGGCCCGGACAATGAGCAGTTCTTC. This translates into CASSSYWGPDNEQFF.

This clonotype was picked up many times. CDR3 DNA sequence: TGTGCCAGCAGCTTAGCGGAACTAGCGGGAGGATATAGTTCCTACAATGAGCAGTTCTTC. This encodes CASSLAELAGGYSSYNEQFF. The V and J genes are TRBV7-6 and TRBJ2-1; 12 nucleotides agree with TRBD2. Germline lookup yields CDR1 SGHVS and CDR2 FNYEAQ. The trim removed 0 bases at V and 1 base at J, leaving 10 bases unmatched. This CDR3 is built from 20 residues.

In this sample, this clonotype turned up many times. V is TRBV7-2 and J is TRBJ2-7, with D unclear. The V and J ends lost 7 bases and 3 bases respectively, with 13 bases between them. The germline CDR1 and CDR2 sequences are SGHTA and FQGNSA. This CDR3 comprises 13 residues. In DNA, the CDR3 is TGTGCCAGCACCCCTAGTACAGTCTACGAGCAGTACTTC. The encoded protein is CASTPSTVYEQYF.

This clonotype was observed at least ten times. The rearrangement uses TRBV7-2 and TRBJ1-1; D not resolved. Per germline, CDR1 SGHTA and CDR2 FQGNSA. The CDR3 loop spans 14 amino acids. Deletions cut 2 bases from V and 4 bases from J, with 11 bases between. The chain's CDR3 is CASSLLRAGTEAFF. In DNA, the CDR3 is TGTGCCAGCAGCTTACTGAGGGCCGGCACTGAAGCTTTCTTT.

The chain links TRBV29-1 to TRBJ2-1; D gene uncertain. Germline V lookup: CDR1 SQVTM, CDR2 ANQGSEA. CDR3 length: 11 residues. The germline V and J ends were trimmed by 1 base and 7 bases, with 5 bases remaining between them. The CDR3 coding sequence is TGCAGCGTTGAAGCGGTGAATGAGCAGTTCTTC. This encodes CSVEAVNEQFF.

The chain carries TRBV6-1 and TRBJ2-7; 9 bases are shared with TRBD2. Unmatched junction bases numbered 4, after V lost 7 bases and J lost 0 bases. Germline V CDR1 and CDR2: MNHNS, SASEGT. The CDR3 contains 14 residues. The chain's CDR3 is CASTNSGSSYEQYF. DNA of the CDR3: TGTGCCAGCACCAATAGCGGGAGCTCCTACGAGCAGTACTTC.

CDR3 in amino acids: CSAVTDKETQYF. CDR3 DNA: TGCAGTGCTGTGACAGACAAAGAGACCCAGTACTTC. This sequence joins TRBV20-1 and TRBJ2-5; D might be TRBD1 (5 bases). Germline CDR1 and CDR2: DFQATT and SNEGSKA (reference sequence). There are 12 residues in the CDR3. Trimming pared 5 bases from V and 3 bases from J, leaving 10 bases between.

This chain links TRBV6-1 with TRBJ2-7, with 8 bases fitting TRBD2. Germline V lookup: CDR1 MNHNS, CDR2 SASEGT. The V and J ends lost 6 bases and 3 bases, in that order; junction bases with no gene match: 13. The CDR3 consists of 16 residues. CDR3 sequence (DNA): TGTGCCAGCAGGAGCGGGAGTGGCGTCCGGCTCTACGAGCAGTACTTC. Amino acids: CASRSGSGVRLYEQYF.

CDR3 nucleotide sequence: TGCAGCGTTGAACCGGGCAGGGCGCCACAGACCCAGTACTTC. Translating it yields CSVEPGRAPQTQYF. The chain carries TRBV29-1 and TRBJ2-5, with a weak D call TRBD1 (5 bases). The CDR3 loop spans 14 amino acids. The germline V gene has CDR1 SQVTM and CDR2 ANQGSEA. V shed 2 bases and J shed 6 bases, with 16 bases lying between them.

The J gene is TRBJ2-3, the V gene TRBV29-1; D unclear. Germline CDR1 reads SQVTM; CDR2 reads ANQGSEA. V was shortened by 7 bases and J by 5 bases, with 19 bases between the two germline ends. The CDR3 runs 14 residues. As DNA, the CDR3 is TGCAGCGGCCGATCTGAAGGTTTTAGAGATACGCAGTATTTT. Protein: CSGRSEGFRDTQYF.